Listed here are 25 T cell receptor beta chains from one sample, sequenced in a study of T cells in Graves' hyperthyroidism and ophthalmopathy. TCR beta CDR3 region amplification was performed from RNA transcripts. When the TCR CDR3 underwent first-round RT-PCR, the HTBI primer set was used. Each CDR3 protein is one row after TCRdb ran MiXCR on the multiplex PCR reads. The table shows some 620,000 distinct CDR3 sequences, with under 20% occurring only once. The sample consisted of blood. Every receptor here comes from a woman aged 25 to 39 with Graves' hyperthyroidism.

There are many counts of this clonotype. The J gene is TRBJ1-1, the V gene TRBV5-1, with D perhaps TRBD1 (6 bases). CDR3 length: 13 amino acids. Deletions cut 5 bases from V and 6 bases from J, with 14 bases between. Germline lookup yields CDR1 SGHRS and CDR2 YFSETQ. CDR3 residues: CASRTTGSPEAFF. CDR3 nucleotide sequence: TGCGCCAGCAGGACCACAGGGTCCCCTGAAGCTTTCTTT.

This clonotype was detected a few times. The gene calls are TRBV3-1 and TRBJ2-7; 7 nucleotides align to TRBD1. The trim removed 3 bases at V and 0 bases at J, leaving 5 bases unmatched. Germline CDR1 and CDR2: LGHDT and YNNKEL (reference sequence). CDR3 length equals 15 residues. For the CDR3, the DNA is TGTGCCAGCAGCCACCAGGGACAGAGCTCCTACGAGCAGTACTTC. It yields the protein CASSHQGQSSYEQYF.

This clonotype was counted at least ten times. This sequence joins TRBV7-9 and TRBJ2-5; D remains unclear. The CDR3 contains 13 residues. The V gene's germline CDR1 is SEHNR and CDR2 FQNEAQ (reference sequence). V lost 2 bases and J 1 base, leaving 5 bases between the germline ends. DNA for the CDR3: TGTGCCAGCAGCTTACAATCCCAAGAGACCCAGTACTTC. It is translated as CASSLQSQETQYF.

This clonotype occurred a few times. This sequence joins TRBV7-2 and TRBJ2-1; 12 nucleotides align to TRBD1. The CDR3 has 13 residues. The V gene end was trimmed by 0 bases and the J gene end by 15 bases; junction bases not matched to a gene: 3. Per the germline V gene, CDR1 is SGHTA and CDR2 is FQGNSA. In nucleotides, the CDR3 is TGTGCCAGCAGCTTAGCGGGACAGGGGGCAGGGTTCTTC. It is translated as CASSLAGQGAGFF.

This clonotype was picked up many times. The chain is built from TRBV6-2 or TRBV6-3 and TRBJ2-1; tentative D call: TRBD2 (6 bases). Looked up from germline, CDR1 is MNHEY and CDR2 is SVGEGT. The CDR3 consists of 14 residues. V was cut by 2 bases and J by 6 bases, with 11 bases left in between. This chain's CDR3 is CASSYTAGLNEQFF. DNA of the CDR3: TGTGCCAGCAGTTACACCGCGGGGCTCAATGAGCAGTTCTTC.

This clonotype was recorded many times. The CDR3 sequence: CASSPLRWWPTYEQYF. CDR3 coding DNA: TGTGCCAGCAGTCCCCTGCGGTGGTGGCCCACTTACGAGCAGTACTTC. This chain links TRBV28 with TRBJ2-7; D is ambiguous. Germline CDR1 and CDR2: MDHEN and SYDVKM. Trimming removed 5 bases from V and 4 bases from J, with 21 bases in between. The CDR3 is 16 residues long.

CDR3 region: CASSLIGGNKYEQYF. Here the CDR3 DNA reads TGTGCCAGCAGCTTAATAGGGGGCAATAAGTACGAGCAGTACTTC. This rearrangement joins TRBV7-6 to TRBJ2-7; 7 bases map to TRBD1. The germline V gene has CDR1 SGHVS and CDR2 FNYEAQ. CDR3 length: 15 amino acids. J lost 4 bases, V lost 2 bases, and 8 bases had no gene match.

This clonotype was found many times. The rearrangement joins TRBV20-1 to TRBJ2-7; D call uncertain. The CDR3 extends over 15 amino acids. V was cut by 1 base and J by 4 bases, with 17 bases left in between. Germline-derived CDR1 and CDR2 are DFQATT and SNEGSKA (reference sequence). The CDR3 reads CSARAQDLWSYEQYF. CDR3 DNA sequence: TGCAGTGCTAGAGCCCAGGACCTGTGGAGTTACGAGCAGTACTTC.

This clonotype was observed at least ten times. The rearrangement links TRBV11-2 to TRBJ2-5; TRBD1 aligns across 7 bases. V dropped 0 bases and J dropped 0; count of bases not matched to a gene: 4. Germline values: CDR1 SGHAT, CDR2 FQNNGV. This CDR3 spans 16 amino acids. The CDR3 region is CASSLDLTGHQETQYF. The CDR3 DNA reads TGTGCCAGCAGCTTAGACCTGACAGGGCACCAAGAGACCCAGTACTTC.

This clonotype was recorded at least ten times. The V and J genes are TRBV27 and TRBJ1-1; the match to TRBD1 covers 10 bases. This CDR3 has 15 residues. Germline CDR1 is MNHEY and CDR2 is SMNVEV (reference sequence). V was clipped by 2 bases and J by 7 bases; unmatched bases: 7. The CDR3 here is CASSLTTGGRGEAFF. CDR3 coding DNA: TGTGCCAGCAGTTTAACGACAGGGGGCAGGGGTGAAGCTTTCTTT.

The J gene is TRBJ2-2, the V gene TRBV25-1; the D gene is possibly TRBD2 (6 bases). Germline loops: CDR1 MGHDK, CDR2 SYGVNS. V gave up 5 bases and J gave up 6 bases, with 16 bases separating them. This CDR3 contains 15 residues. The CDR3 reads CASSYPGRGSGELFF. DNA for the CDR3: TGTGCCAGCAGTTATCCCGGGAGAGGGTCCGGGGAGCTGTTTTTT. Supplemented by reference TRBV25-1 and TRBJ2-2, the full variable domain reads EADIYQTPRYLVIGTGKKITLECSQTMGHDKMYWYQQDPGMELHLIHYSYGVNSTEKGDLSSESTVSRIRTEHFPLTLESARPSHTSQYLCASSYPGRGSGELFFGEGSRLTVL.

This sequence joins TRBV11-2 and TRBJ2-3; the D gene is possibly TRBD2 (5 bases). V lost 4 bases and J 0 bases, leaving 20 bases between the germline ends. Germline V CDR1 and CDR2: SGHAT, FQNNGV. The CDR3 contains 18 residues. The CDR3 sequence: CASSSGGPSGASTDTQYF. The CDR3 DNA sequence: TGTGCCAGCAGCTCCGGTGGGCCCAGCGGAGCCAGCACAGATACGCAGTATTTT.

The chain carries TRBV7-3 and TRBJ1-6, with 7 bases that match TRBD1. The CDR3 sequence is 15 residues long. The V segment lost 1 base and the J segment 8 bases; nucleotides outside the gene matches: 5. The germline V gene encodes CDR1 SGHTA and CDR2 FQGTGA. The CDR3 region is CASSLKGTADSPLHF. Written as DNA, the CDR3 is TGTGCCAGCAGCTTAAAGGGGACAGCCGATTCACCCCTCCACTTT.

This clonotype has a count of ten or more. This chain links TRBV28 with TRBJ2-3; 8 bases are a match to TRBD2. Germline loops: CDR1 MDHEN, CDR2 SYDVKM. With V trimmed by 5 bases and J by 2 bases, 12 bases remained unmatched. The CDR3 runs to 17 residues. CDR3 DNA sequence: TGTGCCAGCAGTCACCCTTCTACTAGCGGTGTCACAGATACGCAGTATTTT. Its protein product is CASSHPSTSGVTDTQYF. Variable domain in full (rest from reference TRBV28 and TRBJ2-3): DVKVTQSSRYLVKRTGEKVFLECVQDMDHENMFWYRQDPGLGLRLIYFSYDVKMKEKGDIPEGYSVSREKKERFSLILESASTNQTSMYLCASSHPSTSGVTDTQYFGPGTRLTVL.

This clonotype was counted a few times. The chain combines TRBV29-1 with TRBJ2-2; D perhaps matches TRBD2 (5 bases). The CDR3 is made up of 14 amino acids. With 6 bases removed from V and 8 bases from J, the gap between germline ends came to 19 bases. Germline V CDR1 and CDR2: SQVTM, ANQGSEA. In nucleotides, the CDR3 is TGCAGCGTGCTTTCTTCGAGGGCCGGTGGGGAGCTGTTTTTT. It specifies CSVLSSRAGGELFF.

CDR3 amino acids: CASREGRGETQYF. The CDR3 DNA is TGTGCCAGCAGAGAGGGGCGGGGAGAGACCCAGTACTTC. The V and J genes are TRBV6-2 or TRBV6-3 and TRBJ2-5, with a weak D call TRBD2 (6 bases). CDR1 is MNHEY and CDR2 is SVGEGT in the germline V gene. The germline V and J ends were trimmed by 6 bases and 4 bases, with 12 bases remaining between them. This CDR3 region has 13 residues.

Ten or more counts support this clonotype. CDR3 coding DNA: TGTGCCAGCAGCTTAGGGTCCACAGGGAACAATGAGCAGTTCTTC. Its protein product is CASSLGSTGNNEQFF. The chain is built from TRBV7-9 and TRBJ2-1; tentative D call: TRBD1 (6 bases). The V gene's germline CDR1 is SEHNR and CDR2 FQNEAQ (reference sequence). CDR3 size: 15 residues. Deletions cut 1 base from V and 5 bases from J, with 12 bases between.

This clonotype was seen a handful of times. As DNA, the CDR3 is TGTGCCAGCAGCTTATCGCGGCCGCAGAATGAGCAGTTCTTC. Its translation: CASSLSRPQNEQFF. This chain joins TRBV11-2 and TRBJ2-1; D remains ambiguous. The CDR3 consists of 14 residues. Trimming took off 2 bases at V and 7 bases at J, with 12 bases between the two ends. Germline-derived CDR1 and CDR2 are SGHAT and FQNNGV.

This clonotype was found many times. The chain couples TRBV18 to TRBJ1-5; TRBD1 aligns across 8 bases. J gave up 7 bases and V 3 bases, and 5 bases lay outside the gene matches. Germline V gene lookup returns CDR1 KGHSH and CDR2 LQKENI. The CDR3 is made up of 14 amino acids. The CDR3 DNA reads TGTGCCAGCTCACCGGACAGGGAAGGACAGCCCCAGCATTTT. Translation gives CASSPDREGQPQHF.

In its sample, this clonotype was seen many times. This chain links TRBV2 with TRBJ2-1; 11 bases fit TRBD2. Germline trimming cut 5 bases from V and 4 bases from J; bases unmatched to any gene: 10. The CDR3 is 17 residues long. Germline values: CDR1 SNHLY, CDR2 FYNNEI. The CDR3 sequence: CASSPIGGTSGYNEQFF. Here the CDR3 DNA reads TGTGCCAGCAGTCCAATTGGGGGGACTAGCGGTTACAATGAGCAGTTCTTC. Combining the CDR3 with reference TRBV2 and TRBJ2-1 gives the whole variable domain EPEVTQTPSHQVTQMGQEVILRCVPISNHLYFYWYRQILGQKVEFLVSFYNNEISEKSEIFDDQFSVERPDGSNFTLKIRSTKLEDSAMYFCASSPIGGTSGYNEQFFGPGTRLTVL.

This clonotype was found many times. This chain connects TRBV7-3 to TRBJ1-2; TRBD1 might be the D (6 bases). Trimming stripped 2 bases from V and 6 bases from J, with 19 bases between. The CDR3 has 16 residues. Germline assignment: CDR1 SGHTA and CDR2 FQGTGA. The CDR3 sequence: CASSLEPSRGPDGYTF. CDR3 in DNA: TGTGCCAGCAGCTTAGAACCATCTCGGGGGCCGGATGGCTACACCTTC.

This clonotype was observed many times. The V gene is TRBV7-9, the J gene TRBJ2-3, with D perhaps TRBD2 (7 bases). V gave up 1 base and J gave up 3 bases, with 17 bases separating them. The germline V gene encodes CDR1 SEHNR and CDR2 FQNEAQ (reference sequence). This CDR3 comprises 17 residues. In DNA form, the CDR3 reads TGTGCCAGCAGCTTAGGAGCCCTAGGGAGGGGGACAGATACGCAGTATTTT. It is translated as CASSLGALGRGTDTQYF.

V usage is TRBV7-9 and J usage is TRBJ2-1, with 8 bases that match TRBD1. After removal of 9 bases from V and 6 bases from J, the junction contained 13 bases not matched to a gene. The CDR3 runs 15 residues. Germline CDR1 and CDR2: SEHNR and FQNEAQ (reference sequence). The CDR3 region is CASSIYSGGFNEQFF. CDR3 DNA sequence: TGTGCCAGTAGTATTTATTCAGGGGGCTTCAATGAGCAGTTCTTC.

This clonotype was detected a few times. The chain recombines TRBV6-1 with TRBJ2-7; D gene unclear. Germline CDR1 MNHNS, CDR2 SASEGT. CDR3 length: 14 residues. The ends were cut back, 4 bases at V and 0 bases at J, with 10 bases in the middle. The CDR3 protein is CASSGLDLSYEQYF. As DNA, the CDR3 is TGTGCCAGCAGTGGCTTAGACCTCTCCTACGAGCAGTACTTC.

The chain carries TRBV19 and TRBJ2-1; TRBD1 matches 7 bases. Germline V gene lookup returns CDR1 LNHDA and CDR2 SQIVND (reference sequence). V trimming: 5 bases; J trimming: 7 bases; junction bases outside the gene matches: 11. CDR3 length: 15 residues. The CDR3 nucleotides read TGTGCCAGTAGTGCCACAGGGGCTCTGGGGAATGAGCAGTTCTTC. This sequence encodes CASSATGALGNEQFF.